These 26 T cell receptor beta chains were all obtained from the same sample, sequenced in a study of blood T cell repertoires in COVID-19. Using immunoSEQ multiplex PCR, the repertoire was profiled, and TCRdb retains in-frame clones only, with some absent. Here the sample spans about 100,000 clones, around 81% being singletons. The material sequenced was peripheral blood. The origin of the receptors is a man in his fifties with active or convalescent COVID-19.

V and J are TRBV5-1 and TRBJ1-1; 8 nucleotides match TRBD1. This CDR3 has 13 amino acids. Germline V gene sequence: CDR1 SGHRS, CDR2 YFSETQ. Trimming cost V 4 bases and J 2 bases; bases outside gene matches: 1. In DNA form, the CDR3 reads TGCGCCAGCAGCACAGGGGGTAACACTGAAGCTTTCTTT. Translation: CASSTGGNTEAFF. Variable domain in full (rest from reference TRBV5-1 and TRBJ1-1): KAGVTQTPRYLIKTRGQQVTLSCSPISGHRSVSWYQQTPGQGLQFLFEYFSETQRNKGNFPGRFSGRQFSNSRSEMNVSTLELGDSALYLCASSTGGNTEAFFGQGTRLTVV.

This clone occurred a few times. CDR3 nucleotides: TGCAGCGTTCAGCGGGAGCCCAACGAGCAGTACTTC. Translation gives CSVQREPNEQYF. The genes are TRBV29-1 and TRBJ2-7; 8 bases are shared with TRBD2. With 5 bases clipped from V and 5 bases from J, the junction kept 5 bases outside the gene matches. CDR1 is SQVTM, CDR2 ANQGSEA, per germline. This CDR3 spans 12 amino acids.

CDR3 sequence: CASSSRVNQPQHF. The CDR3 region has the DNA TGTGCCAGCAGTTCCAGGGTAAATCAGCCCCAGCATTTT. This chain joins TRBV4-2 and TRBJ1-5; maybe TRBD1 (5 bases). Germline values: CDR1 LGHNA, CDR2 YNFKEQ. V lost 6 bases and J 4 bases, leaving 10 bases between the germline ends. This CDR3 contains 13 residues.

This chain links TRBV3-1 (or the pseudogene TRBV3-2) with TRBJ2-1, with 8 bases identical to TRBD1. Trimming cost V 4 bases and J 9 bases; bases outside gene matches: 8. CDR3 length equals 14 residues. CDR1 LGHDT and CDR2 YNNKEL come from the germline V gene (reference sequence). In DNA form, the CDR3 reads TGTGCCAGCAGCCCGCGCGACAGGGGAAGTGAGCAGTTCTTC. This gives the protein CASSPRDRGSEQFF.

This rearrangement joins TRBV29-1 to TRBJ1-2, with D maybe TRBD1 (5 bases). The V gene lost 0 bases and the J gene lost 6 bases, with 11 bases spanning the gap. Per germline, CDR1 SQVTM and CDR2 ANQGSEA. The CDR3 covers 13 residues. In nucleotides, the CDR3 is TGCAGCGTTGAAGATCAAGGGGCGGATGGCTACACCTTC. Residues: CSVEDQGADGYTF.

Within the sample, this clone is medium-sized. Other DNA sequences within the sample encode an identical CDR3. The CDR3 is CASSLGTSGYNEQFF. CDR3 sequence (DNA): TGCGCCAGCAGCTTGGGGACTAGCGGCTACAATGAGCAGTTCTTC. The J gene is TRBJ2-1, the V gene TRBV5-1; 10 bases are shared with TRBD2. Germline V gives CDR1 SGHRS, CDR2 YFSETQ. The CDR3 spans 15 residues. The junction had 0 bases not matched to a gene; V was cut back by 0 bases and J by 3 bases.

This chain links TRBV3-1 (or the pseudogene TRBV3-2) with TRBJ1-1, with 9 bases lining up with TRBD1. V was pared by 2 bases and J by 1 base, with 2 bases of the junction left unmatched. The CDR3 has 15 amino acids. The germline V gene has CDR1 LGHDT and CDR2 YNNKEL (reference sequence). The CDR3 sequence: CASSQPGQGNTEAFF. CDR3 nucleotide sequence: TGTGCCAGCAGCCAACCGGGACAGGGGAACACTGAAGCTTTCTTT.

The V and J genes are TRBV12-3 or TRBV12-4 and TRBJ2-1; D remains ambiguous. The V end lost 3 bases, the J end lost 8 bases, and 11 bases lay between the germline ends. CDR3 length: 13 amino acids. DNA for the CDR3: TGTGCCAGCAGTTTTTCCCGCGGCGATGAGCAGTTCTTC. Translating gives CASSFSRGDEQFF.

This clone was seen a handful of times. As DNA, the CDR3 is TGTGCCAGCAGCTTGGCAGTGACTAGCGTCGGGGAGCTGTTTTTT. Its protein is CASSLAVTSVGELFF. This rearrangement joins TRBV5-4 to TRBJ2-2; the match to TRBD2 covers 8 bases. Germline V lookup: CDR1 SGHNT, CDR2 YYREEE (reference sequence). With V trimmed by 0 bases and J by 7 bases, 5 bases remained unmatched. The CDR3 sequence is 15 residues long.

This chain joins TRBV11-2 and TRBJ1-4; D remains unclear. The germline gives CDR1 SGHAT, CDR2 FQNNGV. Trimming pared 2 bases from V and 8 bases from J, leaving 15 bases between. The CDR3 sequence is 15 residues long. In DNA form, the CDR3 reads TGTGCCAGCAGCTTATTCCAGGAAGGAGGAGAAAAACTGTTTTTT. Translating gives CASSLFQEGGEKLFF. The complete variable domain, with remaining parts taken from reference TRBV11-2 and TRBJ1-4, reads EAGVAQSPRYKIIEKRQSVAFWCNPISGHATLYWYQQILGQGPKLLIQFQNNGVVDDSQLPKDRFSAERLKGVDSTLKIQPAKLEDSAVYLCASSLFQEGGEKLFFGSGTQLSVL.

This chain uses TRBV5-6 with TRBJ2-7; 9 bases are a match to TRBD2. The CDR3 contains 14 residues. CDR1 and CDR2 from the germline V gene are SGHDT and YYEEEE. Unmatched junction bases numbered 7, after V lost 6 bases and J lost 3 bases. The CDR3 nucleotides read TGTGCCAGCACCCTTGGGACTAGCTTCTACGAGCAGTACTTC. This sequence encodes CASTLGTSFYEQYF.

This clone was counted once. The rearrangement links TRBV7-9 to TRBJ1-1, with a tentative D call TRBD1 (6 bases). The length of the CDR3 is 14 residues. CDR1 is SEHNR and CDR2 is FQNEAQ in the germline V gene (reference sequence). The V end was cut by 7 bases, the J end by 5 bases, with 17 bases between. The CDR3 loop is CASTVTGTRTEAFF. CDR3 nucleotides: TGTGCCAGCACCGTCACAGGGACGCGGACTGAAGCTTTCTTT.

The CDR3 loop is CASSLTGTGGTEAFF. The CDR3 DNA reads TGCGCCAGCAGCTTGACCGGGACAGGGGGCACTGAAGCTTTCTTT. V and J are TRBV5-1 and TRBJ1-1; the match to TRBD1 covers 11 bases. V was clipped by 1 base and J by 4 bases; unmatched bases: 3. CDR3 length: 15 amino acids. CDR1 and CDR2 (germline): SGHRS, YFSETQ.

This sequence joins TRBV19 and TRBJ2-7, with 12 bases lining up with TRBD2. The CDR3 extends over 15 amino acids. Germline assignment: CDR1 LNHDA and CDR2 SQIVND (reference sequence). V lost 8 bases, J lost 4 bases, and 9 bases stayed unmatched. The chain's CDR3 is CASRPSGRGIYEQYF. CDR3 coding DNA: TGTGCCAGTCGACCTAGCGGGAGGGGAATATACGAGCAGTACTTC.

This chain uses TRBV18 with TRBJ1-3, with D uncertain. Deletions cut 1 base from V and 4 bases from J, with 14 bases between. There are 16 residues in the CDR3. Germline lookup yields CDR1 KGHSH and CDR2 LQKENI. CDR3 sequence: CASSPRAQAGGNTIYF. In DNA form, the CDR3 reads TGTGCCAGCTCACCACGTGCCCAGGCCGGCGGAAACACCATATATTTT.

The chain carries TRBV5-4 and TRBJ2-7, with 12 bases lining up with TRBD2. Looked up from germline, CDR1 is SGHNT and CDR2 is YYREEE (reference sequence). The CDR3 consists of 15 residues. V dropped 0 bases and J dropped 3; count of bases not matched to a gene: 1. In nucleotides, the CDR3 is TGTGCCAGCAGCTTGGAGACTAGCGGGAGCTACGAGCAGTACTTC. Protein product: CASSLETSGSYEQYF.

A single count supports this clone. The chain links TRBV7-9 to TRBJ2-1; 12 positions match TRBD2. This CDR3 is 14 amino acids long. Germline CDR1 and CDR2: SEHNR and FQNEAQ (reference sequence). Germline trimming cut 8 bases from V and 5 bases from J; bases unmatched to any gene: 4. The CDR3 loop is CASRLAGGDNEQFF. The CDR3, as DNA: TGTGCCAGCCGCCTAGCGGGAGGGGACAATGAGCAGTTCTTC. Variable domain in full (rest from reference TRBV7-9 and TRBJ2-1): DTGVSQNPRHKITKRGQNVTFRCDPISEHNRLYWYRQTLGQGPEFLTYFQNEAQLEKSRLLSDRFSAERPKGSFSTLEIQRTEQGDSAMYLCASRLAGGDNEQFFGPGTRLTVL.

This clone was recorded at least ten times. The chain couples TRBV12-3 or TRBV12-4 to TRBJ2-7; TRBD1 matches at 7 bases. There are 13 residues in the CDR3. The J segment lost 6 bases and the V segment lost 5 bases, leaving 7 bases of the junction unmatched. The CDR3 here is CASSPDRAFEQYF. CDR3 coding DNA: TGTGCCAGCAGTCCCGACAGGGCATTCGAGCAGTACTTC.

This chain connects TRBV5-1 to TRBJ1-2; 9 nucleotides line up with TRBD1. Germline CDR1 reads SGHRS; CDR2 reads YFSETQ. V gave up 4 bases and J gave up 5 bases; unmatched junction bases: 6. This CDR3 comprises 14 residues. The CDR3 DNA is TGCGCCAGCAGCAAGGGACAGGGAGTATATGGCTACACCTTC. Translated: CASSKGQGVYGYTF.

V and J are TRBV3-1 (or the pseudogene TRBV3-2) and TRBJ2-5, with D tentatively TRBD1 (6 bases). Trimming took off 4 bases at V and 1 base at J, with 10 bases between the two ends. Looked up from germline, CDR1 is LGHDT and CDR2 is YNNKEL (reference sequence). This CDR3 is built from 14 residues. The CDR3 spells CASSLWTVQETQYF. CDR3 nucleotide sequence: TGTGCCAGCAGCCTCTGGACAGTCCAAGAGACCCAGTACTTC.

This chain joins TRBV5-1 and TRBJ2-1; TRBD2 agrees at 8 bases. The CDR3 spans 15 residues. The germline CDR1 and CDR2 sequences are SGHRS and YFSETQ. V shed 2 bases, J shed 6 bases, and the junction held 7 bases outside the gene matches. CDR3 in DNA: TGCGCCAGCAGCTTAACTAGCGGAGAGGGCAATGAGCAGTTCTTC. Translating gives CASSLTSGEGNEQFF.

To note about this clone: This same CDR3 is encoded by further DNA sequences in the sample. The rearrangement joins TRBV30 to TRBJ1-2; 9 nucleotides line up with TRBD1. V gave up 0 bases and J gave up 7 bases; unmatched junction bases: 3. Germline values: CDR1 GTSNPN, CDR2 SVGIG (reference sequence). This CDR3 has 13 amino acids. Here the CDR3 DNA reads TGTGCCTGGAGTGTACAGGGGGCTGGTGGCTACACCTTC. It translates to CAWSVQGAGGYTF.

This chain joins TRBV24-1 and TRBJ2-2, with 8 nucleotides matching TRBD1. The CDR3 loop spans 16 amino acids. Germline CDR1 reads KGHDR; CDR2 reads SFDVKD. The trim removed 4 bases at V and 5 bases at J, leaving 8 bases unmatched. CDR3 in amino acids: CATSEGQAILTGELFF. CDR3 DNA sequence: TGTGCCACCAGTGAGGGACAGGCAATTCTTACCGGGGAGCTGTTTTTT.

The chain uses TRBV9 and TRBJ2-7; D perhaps matches TRBD2 (5 bases). CDR1 is SGDLS, CDR2 YYNGEE, per germline. V was trimmed by 4 bases and J by 3 bases, leaving 14 bases between them. The CDR3 loop spans 14 amino acids. CDR3 protein: CASSSAPGSYEQYF. The CDR3 DNA reads as TGTGCCAGCAGCTCCGCCCCTGGGAGCTACGAGCAGTACTTC.

The genes are TRBV9 and TRBJ2-5; a possible D gene is TRBD1 (6 bases). CDR1 is SGDLS and CDR2 is YYNGEE in the germline V gene. V was shortened by 4 bases and J by 0 bases, with 16 bases between the two germline ends. The CDR3 length is 16 residues. CDR3 region: CASSPGQLYYQETQYF. The DNA for the CDR3 is TGTGCCAGCAGCCCCGGACAGCTTTATTACCAAGAGACCCAGTACTTC.

The V and J genes are TRBV18 and TRBJ1-5; a possible D gene is TRBD1 (5 bases). The germline V gene has CDR1 KGHSH and CDR2 LQKENI. Trimming removed 3 bases from V and 7 bases from J, with 16 bases in between. This CDR3 is 15 amino acids long. CDR3 region: CASSPPGRVEQPQHF. In nucleotides, the CDR3 is TGTGCCAGCTCACCTCCGGGCAGGGTAGAACAGCCCCAGCATTTT.